This T cell receptor (beta chain) was recorded in a study of cytomegalovirus exposure and HLA in healthy donors. The germline V gene has CDR1 SNHLY and CDR2 FYNNEI. This CDR3 spans 14 amino acids. V shed 3 bases and J 11 bases; nucleotides not matched to a gene: 9. Primers: 60 Vbeta forward and 13 Jbeta reverse. Produced via immunoSEQ multiplex PCR; TCRdb's table is partial and in-frame only. The sample has 100,000 to 150,000 clones; more than 75% are singletons. This rearrangement joins TRBV2 to TRBJ1-1; 10 bases are shared with TRBD1. The TCR sequence derives from a female donor in good health and CMV-seronegative. The sample consisted of PBMCs. CDR3 residues: CASSDGSRQGAAFF. The CDR3 DNA is TGTGCCAGCAGTGATGGATCTCGACAGGGGGCGGCTTTCTTT.